One and the same sample provided the 23 T cell receptor beta chains below, sequenced in a study of post-analysis software for immune sequencing data. General study results and limits: In patients, TRBV5-6, TRBV5-1 and TRBV20-1 belonged to five TRBV segments found more frequently than in controls.

The antigens these receptors bind are not known. Sequencing libraries made from TCR beta cDNA carried unique molecular identifiers. Using its own MiXCR run on the PCR reads, TCRdb lists one record per CDR3 protein. The table has hundreds of thousands of distinct CDR3 sequences, around 27% seen once. The sample was blood. The receptor set was obtained from a girl aged 5-17 years with multiple sclerosis.

This clonotype was detected ten times or more. The CDR3 spells CASSLVPDTQTQYF. DNA for the CDR3: TGCGCCAGCAGCTTGGTTCCGGACACCCAGACCCAGTACTTC. The chain recombines TRBV5-1 with TRBJ2-5; D perhaps matches TRBD1 (5 bases). The CDR3 is made up of 14 amino acids. CDR1 and CDR2 (germline): SGHRS, YFSETQ. Trimming left V 0 bases short and J 6 bases short, with 12 bases between.

This clonotype was seen only once. The CDR3: CASTRGQTYGYTF. The DNA for the CDR3 is TGTGCCAGCACCAGGGGACAGACCTATGGCTACACCTTC. The gene calls are TRBV9 and TRBJ1-2, with 7 bases aligning to TRBD1. The length of the CDR3 is 13 residues. Germline values: CDR1 SGDLS, CDR2 YYNGEE. Trimming cost V 6 bases and J 4 bases; bases outside gene matches: 6.

This clonotype was counted between two and nine times. This sequence joins TRBV7-2 and TRBJ2-1; D is unresolved. This CDR3 is 15 amino acids long. Trimming shortened V by 0 bases and J by 7 bases, and 13 bases separated the two germline ends. Germline CDR1 is SGHTA and CDR2 is FQGNSA. The CDR3 DNA sequence: TGTGCCAGCAGCTTAGCGGCCCAAATAAGGAATGAGCAGTTCTTC. Amino acid sequence: CASSLAAQIRNEQFF.

The chain links TRBV2 to TRBJ2-6; weak D call: TRBD1 (6 bases). The V gene lost 7 bases and the J gene lost 4 bases, with 11 bases spanning the gap. CDR1 is SNHLY, CDR2 FYNNEI, per germline. The CDR3 covers 14 residues. The CDR3 sequence is CASKNRAGANVLTF. The CDR3 DNA reads TGTGCCAGCAAGAACAGGGCCGGGGCCAACGTCCTGACTTTC.

This clonotype was recorded many times. V and J are TRBV7-2 and TRBJ2-1, with TRBD1 identical over 10 bases. The CDR3 is 15 residues long. The V segment lost 4 bases and the J segment 4 bases; nucleotides outside the gene matches: 4. Germline CDR1 and CDR2: SGHTA and FQGNSA. In nucleotides, the CDR3 is TGTGCCAGCAGCTCGACAGGGGGCCCATACAATGAGCAGTTCTTC. Its protein product is CASSSTGGPYNEQFF.

The DNA of the CDR3 is TGCAGTGCTAGAGAGGGGGGAAATCAGCCCCAGCATTTT. It yields the protein CSAREGGNQPQHF. The chain carries TRBV20-1 and TRBJ1-5; D may be TRBD1 (5 bases). The V gene's germline CDR1 is DFQATT and CDR2 SNEGSKA (reference sequence). Trimming stripped 0 bases from V and 4 bases from J, with 7 bases between. CDR3 size: 13 residues.

The count of this clonotype is one. The J gene is TRBJ2-3, the V gene TRBV15; TRBD1 matches 10 bases. Germline CDR1 is LNHNV and CDR2 is YYDKDF (reference sequence). The CDR3 has 18 residues. V gave up 1 base and J gave up 4 bases; unmatched junction bases: 11. The CDR3 is CATSRGTGGVTSADTQYF. The CDR3 nucleotides are TGTGCCACCAGCAGAGGGACAGGGGGTGTCACTAGCGCAGATACGCAGTATTTT.

The sample holds a few counts of this clonotype. The J gene is TRBJ2-1, the V gene TRBV4-2; D remains ambiguous. Germline V gene sequence: CDR1 LGHNA, CDR2 YNFKEQ. Trimming pared 1 base from V and 8 bases from J, leaving 6 bases between. The CDR3 is 12 amino acids. CDR3 amino acids: CASSQGGYEQFF. Written as DNA, the CDR3 is TGTGCCAGCAGCCAAGGTGGCTATGAGCAGTTCTTC.

The CDR3 loop is CATSRVFLPTSHGVEQFF. Written as DNA, the CDR3 is TGTGCCACCAGCAGAGTCTTTTTACCGACGAGCCACGGTGTGGAGCAGTTCTTC. The chain recombines TRBV15 with TRBJ2-1; D unclear. CDR3 length equals 18 residues. V lost 1 base and J lost 10, with 26 bases in between. Germline loops: CDR1 LNHNV, CDR2 YYDKDF (reference sequence).

V usage is TRBV5-1 and J usage is TRBJ2-6; the D gene is possibly TRBD1 (6 bases). Trimming left V 7 bases short and J 0 bases short, with 20 bases between. The CDR3 has 18 residues. The V gene's germline CDR1 is SGHRS and CDR2 YFSETQ. The CDR3 loop reads CASGAGPGATSGANVLTF. The CDR3 coding sequence is TGCGCCAGCGGCGCAGGGCCAGGGGCCACCTCTGGGGCCAACGTCCTGACTTTC.

The J gene is TRBJ2-7, the V gene TRBV6-1; 9 bases are a match to TRBD2. With V trimmed by 1 base and J by 1 base, 2 bases remained unmatched. CDR1 is MNHNS and CDR2 is SASEGT in the germline V gene. The CDR3 totals 15 residues. CDR3 residues: CASSEGTSVSYEQYF. CDR3 DNA sequence: TGTGCCAGCAGTGAAGGGACTAGCGTGTCCTACGAGCAGTACTTC.

This clonotype turned up a few times. This rearrangement joins TRBV7-2 to TRBJ2-1, with TRBD2 identical over 10 bases. This CDR3 is 19 amino acids long. Germline lookup yields CDR1 SGHTA and CDR2 FQGNSA. Unmatched junction bases numbered 18, after V lost 2 bases and J lost 8 bases. CDR3: CASSLTLTAGGPLPDEQFF. Written as DNA, the CDR3 is TGTGCCAGCAGCTTAACACTCACAGCGGGAGGGCCCTTACCCGATGAGCAGTTCTTC. Combining the CDR3 with reference TRBV7-2 and TRBJ2-1 gives the whole variable domain GAGVSQSPSNKVTEKGKDVELRCDPISGHTALYWYRQSLGQGLEFLIYFQGNSAPDKSGLPSDRFSAERTGGSVSTLTIQRTQQEDSAVYLCASSLTLTAGGPLPDEQFFGPGTRLTVL.

A few counts support this clonotype. The V gene is TRBV27, the J gene TRBJ2-7; no clear D. The CDR3 is made up of 15 amino acids. Germline values: CDR1 MNHEY, CDR2 SMNVEV (reference sequence). Trimming cost V 5 bases and J 3 bases, with 17 bases left between them. CDR3 sequence: CASSLTTTRLYEQYF. CDR3 in DNA: TGTGCCAGCAGTCTAACCACGACTCGGCTCTACGAGCAGTACTTC.

This clonotype was detected only a few times. V is TRBV7-6 and J is TRBJ1-2; D unclear. The germline V and J ends were trimmed by 5 bases and 5 bases, with 12 bases remaining between them. Germline CDR1 SGHVS, CDR2 FNYEAQ. The CDR3 length is 13 residues. This CDR3 reads CASSRGREYGYTF. For the CDR3, the DNA is TGTGCCAGCAGCCGAGGACGGGAATATGGCTACACCTTC. Full variable domain (outside the CDR3, taken from reference TRBV7-6 and TRBJ1-2): GAGVSQSPRYKVTKRGQDVALRCDPISGHVSLYWYRQALGQGPEFLTYFNYEAQQDKSGLPNDRFSAERPEGSISTLTIQRTEQRDSAMYRCASSRGREYGYTFGSGTRLTVV.

There are many counts of this clonotype. The V and J genes are TRBV7-2 and TRBJ2-5, with 10 positions matching TRBD2. CDR1 and CDR2 from the germline V gene are SGHTA and FQGNSA. Trimming removed 4 bases from V and 3 bases from J; junction bases left unmatched: 8. This CDR3 spans 16 amino acids. The CDR3 here is CASSSQSGRAEETQYF. In nucleotides, the CDR3 is TGTGCCAGCAGCTCCCAAAGCGGGAGGGCCGAAGAGACCCAGTACTTC.

A few counts support this clonotype. The rearrangement uses TRBV6-6 and TRBJ2-1, with 11 bases aligning to TRBD2. Per germline, CDR1 MNHNY and CDR2 SVGAGI (reference sequence). V shed 4 bases and J 3 bases; nucleotides not matched to a gene: 8. CDR3 length: 17 amino acids. This CDR3 reads CASSLGSGRAHYNEQFF. The CDR3 coding sequence is TGTGCCAGCAGTTTGGGTAGCGGGAGGGCCCACTACAATGAGCAGTTCTTC.

This clonotype was seen more than once but under ten times. J is TRBJ2-1 and V is TRBV10-3; TRBD2 agrees at 12 bases. Trimming took 0 bases from V and 9 from J; bases not matched to a gene: 12. CDR3 size: 18 residues. CDR1 and CDR2 (germline): ENHRY, SYGVKD. The CDR3 loop reads CAISESLRLAGGPGEQFF. As DNA, the CDR3 is TGTGCCATCAGTGAGTCGCTTCGCCTAGCGGGAGGGCCCGGTGAGCAGTTCTTC.

This clonotype was picked up a small number of times. This sequence joins TRBV28 and TRBJ2-7; weak D call: TRBD1 (6 bases). This CDR3 spans 15 amino acids. The V end lost 4 bases, the J end lost 0 bases, and 13 bases lay between the germline ends. Per the germline V gene, CDR1 is MDHEN and CDR2 is SYDVKM. The CDR3 DNA follows: TGTGCCAGCAGTTCCGAAACAGGGATCTCCTACGAGCAGTACTTC. Its translation: CASSSETGISYEQYF.

The sample holds a few counts of this clonotype. J is TRBJ2-5 and V is TRBV12-3 or TRBV12-4; 8 bases line up with TRBD2. This CDR3 contains 14 residues. The ends lost 8 bases at V and 2 bases at J; junction bases unmatched: 7. In DNA form, the CDR3 reads TGTGCCAGCTCGACTAGCGCCTTACAAGAGACCCAGTACTTC. Its translation is CASSTSALQETQYF.

This clonotype was seen a handful of times. This rearrangement joins TRBV28 to TRBJ2-5; D not certain. Looked up from germline, CDR1 is MDHEN and CDR2 is SYDVKM. Trimming took 5 bases from V and 1 from J, leaving 11 bases between them. This CDR3 has 14 residues. The CDR3: CASSTQAIQETQYF. In DNA, the CDR3 is TGTGCCAGCAGTACGCAGGCGATCCAAGAGACCCAGTACTTC.

The chain carries TRBV12-3 or TRBV12-4 and TRBJ2-7, with 7 positions matching TRBD1. Trimming cost V 4 bases and J 4 bases; bases outside gene matches: 7. This CDR3 is built from 14 residues. The CDR3 bases are TGTGCCAGCAGTTACACCGGGACAGCTTACGAGCAGTACTTC. Protein product: CASSYTGTAYEQYF.

V usage is TRBV29-1 and J usage is TRBJ2-1; 12 bases fit TRBD2. The CDR3 runs to 18 residues. Germline V gene sequence: CDR1 SQVTM, CDR2 ANQGSEA. V shed 0 bases and J 9 bases; nucleotides not matched to a gene: 15. This chain's CDR3 is CSVEDLQGLAGPDGEQFF. In DNA form, the CDR3 reads TGCAGCGTTGAAGATCTTCAAGGACTAGCGGGACCCGACGGTGAGCAGTTCTTC.

The rearrangement uses TRBV5-5 and TRBJ2-7, with D possibly TRBD2 on 5 matching bases. The CDR3 spans 16 residues. Germline V lookup: CDR1 SGHKS, CDR2 YYEKEE (reference sequence). V lost 2 bases to trimming and J lost 1 base, with 16 bases between them. The CDR3 is CASSLGGPSGSYEQYF. CDR3 in DNA: TGTGCCAGCAGCTTAGGAGGTCCCTCCGGGTCCTACGAGCAGTACTTC.